This T cell receptor (beta chain) was documented in a study of human T cells and chemical hapten exposure. It was the library that attached unique molecular identifiers to individual cDNA molecules. Original data processing: Sample TCR totals centred on a median of approximately 95,000, ranging about 23,224 to 690,600. TCRdb redid the calling of the RACE reads with MiXCR, one entry per CDR3 protein. Clone size and V and J calls follow TCRdb, not the original study. The sample lists 340,000 or so distinct CDR3 sequences, around 7% occurring once. Time point of the sample: patch test 1, 2 weeks after DPC sensitization. Treatment noted: therapeutic diphenylcyclopropenone sensitization with weekly scalp DPC. This clonotype was observed many times. There are 15 residues in the CDR3. The germline V and J ends were trimmed by 5 bases and 1 base, with 14 bases remaining between them. Germline V gene lookup returns CDR1 MNHEY and CDR2 SVGAGI.

This receptor was identified in a woman aged 18-29 years with alopecia areata. Some clones in this sample may be carry-over from other donors' samples. The source was whole blood, collected in connection with sensitization to the hapten diphenylcyclopropenone (DPC). This chain connects TRBV6-5 to TRBJ1-1; D gene uncertain. The CDR3: CASSPHGPSNTEAFF. Here the CDR3 DNA reads TGTGCCAGCAGTCCCCATGGCCCATCGAACACTGAAGCTTTCTTT.